These 8 T cell receptor beta chains share one sample of origin, sequenced in a study of shared clonotypes between healthy human individuals. Naive CD8 cells were CD45RO-negative, positively selected for CCR7, excluding terminally differentiated effector memory CD45RA+ cells. Profiled with immunoSEQ multiplex PCR; TCRdb holds only in-frame clones, not every one. The repertoire has hundreds of thousands of clones, roughly 95% of them found once; the top ten carry about 0.11%. The specimen sequenced was naive CD8+ T cells sorted from blood. The source is a woman in her 30s in good health.

The chain is built from TRBV27 and TRBJ2-7, with 8 nucleotides matching TRBD1. V lost 0 bases and J lost 5; bases outside the gene matches: 3. This CDR3 has 14 amino acids. Looked up from germline, CDR1 is MNHEY and CDR2 is SMNVEV (reference sequence). The CDR3 loop is CASSLSPRGHEQYF. The DNA of the CDR3 is TGTGCCAGCAGTTTATCGCCCAGGGGGCACGAGCAGTACTTC.

This chain joins TRBV28 and TRBJ1-5; D is undetermined. The germline V gene has CDR1 MDHEN and CDR2 SYDVKM. Trimming removed 2 bases from V and 2 bases from J, with 10 bases in between. This CDR3 has 15 residues. The CDR3 nucleotides are TGTGCCAGCAGTTTAAGGCAGAGGGGCAATCAGCCCCAGCATTTT. This sequence encodes CASSLRQRGNQPQHF.

The chain recombines TRBV11-2 with TRBJ2-2; D is unclear. Germline V gene data show CDR1 as SGHAT and CDR2 as FQNNGV. The CDR3 is made up of 12 amino acids. V dropped 2 bases and J dropped 7 bases, with 5 bases sitting between them. The CDR3 nucleotides read TGTGCCAGCAGCTTAATTGGCGGGGAGCTGTTTTTT. Its translation is CASSLIGGELFF.

This sequence joins TRBV6-1 and TRBJ2-1, with a weak D call TRBD1 (5 bases). CDR1 is MNHNS and CDR2 is SASEGT in the germline V gene. V was pared by 2 bases and J by 0 bases, with 11 bases between. The CDR3 is 16 amino acids. The CDR3 loop reads CASSETRQNSYNEQFF. The CDR3 DNA is TGTGCCAGCAGTGAAACGAGACAGAACTCCTACAATGAGCAGTTCTTC.

Here the CDR3 reads CASSSPRGAGGADTQYF. CDR3 in DNA: TGTGCCAGCAGTTCCCCCAGGGGAGCGGGAGGGGCAGATACGCAGTATTTT. J is TRBJ2-3 and V is TRBV11-2, with 10 bases lining up with TRBD2. This CDR3 has 17 amino acids. The ends lost 6 bases at V and 4 bases at J; junction bases unmatched: 13. CDR1 is SGHAT and CDR2 is FQNNGV in the germline V gene.

The chain joins TRBV6-1 to TRBJ1-2; 7 positions agree with TRBD1. Trimming took 6 bases from V and 7 from J; bases not matched to a gene: 8. Germline V gives CDR1 MNHNS, CDR2 SASEGT. The CDR3 totals 13 residues. CDR3 residues: CASRQKTGIGYTF. For the CDR3, the DNA is TGTGCCAGCAGACAAAAGACAGGGATTGGCTACACCTTC.

The chain employs TRBV28 and TRBJ2-5; 8 bases map to TRBD2. The assigned J gene may be wrong: the sequence end matches TRBJ2-7 better. The CDR3 totals 19 residues. The germline gives CDR1 MDHEN, CDR2 SYDVKM. The CDR3 loop reads CASSTYDRWTSRSSYEQYF. The CDR3 DNA is TGTGCCTCCTCGACTTACGACAGGTGGACTAGCCGGAGCTCCTACGAGCAGTACTTC.

About this clone itself: Other DNA sequences in this specimen translate into the identical CDR3. This chain uses TRBV5-1 with TRBJ1-2, with 7 bases lining up with TRBD1. The CDR3 totals 16 residues. With 0 bases clipped from V and 4 bases from J, the junction kept 9 bases outside the gene matches. CDR1 SGHRS and CDR2 YFSETQ come from the germline V gene. The DNA for the CDR3 is TGCGCCAGCAGCTTGGTAGGGACAGTAATCGGCTATGGCTACACCTTC. Its protein is CASSLVGTVIGYGYTF.